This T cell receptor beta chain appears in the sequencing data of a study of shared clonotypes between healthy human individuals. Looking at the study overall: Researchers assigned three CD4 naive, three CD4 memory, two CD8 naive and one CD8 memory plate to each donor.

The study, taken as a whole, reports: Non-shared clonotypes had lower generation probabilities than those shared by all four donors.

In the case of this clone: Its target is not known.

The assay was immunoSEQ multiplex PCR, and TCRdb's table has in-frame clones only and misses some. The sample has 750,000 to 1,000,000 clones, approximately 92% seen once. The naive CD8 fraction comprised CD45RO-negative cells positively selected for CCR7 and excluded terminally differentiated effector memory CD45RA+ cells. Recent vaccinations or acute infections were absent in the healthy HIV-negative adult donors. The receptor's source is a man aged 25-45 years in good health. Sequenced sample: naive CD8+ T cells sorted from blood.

CDR3 region: CASSQEFSGTNYGYTF. In nucleotides, the CDR3 is TGTGCCAGCAGCCAAGAGTTTTCAGGTACTAACTATGGCTACACCTTC. The chain joins TRBV4-2 to TRBJ1-2; D is ambiguous. V lost 0 bases and J lost 0, with 11 bases in between. The V gene's germline CDR1 is LGHNA and CDR2 YNFKEQ. The CDR3 totals 16 residues.